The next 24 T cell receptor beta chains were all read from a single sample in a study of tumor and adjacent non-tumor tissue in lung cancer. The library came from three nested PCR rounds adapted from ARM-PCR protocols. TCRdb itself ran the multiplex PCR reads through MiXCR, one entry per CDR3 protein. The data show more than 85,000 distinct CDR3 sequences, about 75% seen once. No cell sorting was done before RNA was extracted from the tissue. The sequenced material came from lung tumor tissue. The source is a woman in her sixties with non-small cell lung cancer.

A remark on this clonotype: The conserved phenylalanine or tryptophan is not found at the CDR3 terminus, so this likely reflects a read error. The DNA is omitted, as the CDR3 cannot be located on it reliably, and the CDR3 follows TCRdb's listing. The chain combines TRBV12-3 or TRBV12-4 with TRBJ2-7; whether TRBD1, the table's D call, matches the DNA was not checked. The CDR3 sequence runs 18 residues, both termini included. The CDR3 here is CASNILGLYGRDSYERYL.

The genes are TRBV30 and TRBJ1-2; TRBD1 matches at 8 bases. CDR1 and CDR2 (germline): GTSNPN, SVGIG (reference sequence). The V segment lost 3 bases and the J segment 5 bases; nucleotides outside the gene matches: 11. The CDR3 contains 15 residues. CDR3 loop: CAWRPGQGFGYGYTF. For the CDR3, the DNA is TGTGCCTGGAGACCCGGACAGGGTTTTGGGTATGGCTACACCTTC.

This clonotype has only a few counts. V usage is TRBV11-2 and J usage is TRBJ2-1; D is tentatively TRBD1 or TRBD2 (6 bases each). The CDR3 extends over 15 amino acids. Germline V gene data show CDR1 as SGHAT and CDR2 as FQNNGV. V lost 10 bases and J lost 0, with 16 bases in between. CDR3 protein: CATGGRGDSYNEQFF. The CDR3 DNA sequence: TGTGCCACCGGGGGCCGAGGGGACTCCTACAATGAGCAGTTCTTC. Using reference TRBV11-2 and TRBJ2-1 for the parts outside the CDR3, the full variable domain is EAGVAQSPRYKIIEKRQSVAFWCNPISGHATLYWYQQILGQGPKLLIQFQNNGVVDDSQLPKDRFSAERLKGVDSTLKIQPAKLEDSAVYLCATGGRGDSYNEQFFGPGTRLTVL.

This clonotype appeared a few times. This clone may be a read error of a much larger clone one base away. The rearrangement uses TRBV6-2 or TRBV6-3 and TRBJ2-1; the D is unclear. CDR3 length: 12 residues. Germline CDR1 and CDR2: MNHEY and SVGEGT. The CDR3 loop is CASSHSETEQFF. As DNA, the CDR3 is TGTGCCAGCAGTCACTCCGAGACAGAGCAGTTCTTC.

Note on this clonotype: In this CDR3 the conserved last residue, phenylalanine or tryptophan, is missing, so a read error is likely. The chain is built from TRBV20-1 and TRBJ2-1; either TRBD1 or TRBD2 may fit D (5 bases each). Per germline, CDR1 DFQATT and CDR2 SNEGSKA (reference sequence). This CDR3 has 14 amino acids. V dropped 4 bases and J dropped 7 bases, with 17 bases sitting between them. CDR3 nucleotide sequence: TGCAGTGCTATTAGGCAGTGGGGGTCTAATGAGCAGTTCCTC. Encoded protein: CSAIRQWGSNEQFL.

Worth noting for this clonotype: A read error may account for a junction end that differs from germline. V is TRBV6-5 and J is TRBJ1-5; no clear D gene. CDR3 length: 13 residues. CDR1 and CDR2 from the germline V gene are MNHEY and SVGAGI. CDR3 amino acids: CASSFVRNQPRHF. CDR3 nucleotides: TGTGCCAGCAGTTTCGTACGGAATCAGCCCCGGCATTTT.

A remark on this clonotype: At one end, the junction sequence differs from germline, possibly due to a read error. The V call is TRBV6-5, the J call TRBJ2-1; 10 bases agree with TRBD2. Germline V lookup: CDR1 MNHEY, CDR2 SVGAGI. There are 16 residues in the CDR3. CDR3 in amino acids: CARSCKASGGYKEQFF. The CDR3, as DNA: TGTGCCAGGAGTTGCAAGGCTAGCGGGGGTTACAAAGAGCAGTTCTTC.

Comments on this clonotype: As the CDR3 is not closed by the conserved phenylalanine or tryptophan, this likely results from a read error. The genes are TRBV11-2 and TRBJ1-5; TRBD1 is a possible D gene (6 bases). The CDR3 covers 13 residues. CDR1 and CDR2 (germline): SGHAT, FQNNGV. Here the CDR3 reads CTSSRDKGQPQHL. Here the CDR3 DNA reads TGTACCAGTTCCCGGGACAAGGGTCAGCCCCAGCATTTA.

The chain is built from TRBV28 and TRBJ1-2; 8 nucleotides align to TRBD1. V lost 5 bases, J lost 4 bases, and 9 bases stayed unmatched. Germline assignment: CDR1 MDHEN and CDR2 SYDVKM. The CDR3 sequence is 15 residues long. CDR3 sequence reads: CASSEPQTGVYGYTF. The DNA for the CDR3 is TGTGCCAGCAGTGAACCCCAGACAGGGGTCTATGGCTACACCTTC.

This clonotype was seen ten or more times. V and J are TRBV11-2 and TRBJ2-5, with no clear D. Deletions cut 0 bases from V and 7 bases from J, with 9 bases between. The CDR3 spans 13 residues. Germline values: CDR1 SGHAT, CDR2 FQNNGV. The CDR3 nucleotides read TGTGCCAGCAGCTTAGATATAAAGGCGACCCAGTACTTC. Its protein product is CASSLDIKATQYF.

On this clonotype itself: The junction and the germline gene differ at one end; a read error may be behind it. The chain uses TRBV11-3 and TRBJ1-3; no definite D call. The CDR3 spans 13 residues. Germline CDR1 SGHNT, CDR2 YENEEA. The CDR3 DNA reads TGTGCCACCCGTGAGGTCTCTGGATACACCATATATTTT. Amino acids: CATREVSGYTIYF.

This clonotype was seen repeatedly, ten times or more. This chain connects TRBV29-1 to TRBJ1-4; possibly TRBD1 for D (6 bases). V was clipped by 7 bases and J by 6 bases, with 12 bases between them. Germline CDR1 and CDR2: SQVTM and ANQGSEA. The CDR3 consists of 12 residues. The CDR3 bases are TGCAGCGCCGAGGGGGGGGATGAAAAACTGTTTTTT. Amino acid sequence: CSAEGGDEKLFF.

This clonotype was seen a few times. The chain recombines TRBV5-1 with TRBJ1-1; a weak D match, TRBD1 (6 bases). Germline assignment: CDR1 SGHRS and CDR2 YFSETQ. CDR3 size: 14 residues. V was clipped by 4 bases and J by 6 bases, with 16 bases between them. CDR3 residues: CASSVDRRRPEAFF. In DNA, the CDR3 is TGCGCCAGCAGCGTTGACAGGAGAAGGCCTGAAGCTTTCTTT.

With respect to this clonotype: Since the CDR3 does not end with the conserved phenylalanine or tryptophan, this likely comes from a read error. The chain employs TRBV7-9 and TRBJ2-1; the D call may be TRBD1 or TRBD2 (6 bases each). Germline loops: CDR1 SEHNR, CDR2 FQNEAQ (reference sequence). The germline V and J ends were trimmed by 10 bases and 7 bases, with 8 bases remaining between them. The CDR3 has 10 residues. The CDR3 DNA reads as TGTGCCACGGGGGCGAATGAGCAGTTCCTC. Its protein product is CATGANEQFL.

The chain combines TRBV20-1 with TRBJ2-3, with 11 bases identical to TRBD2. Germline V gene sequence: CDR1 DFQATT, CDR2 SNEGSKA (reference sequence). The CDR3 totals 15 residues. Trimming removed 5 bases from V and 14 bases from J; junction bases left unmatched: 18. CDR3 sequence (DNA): TGCAGTGCTCCGAACTTACTAGCGGGAGTGGATATGCTGTATTTT. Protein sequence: CSAPNLLAGVDMLYF.

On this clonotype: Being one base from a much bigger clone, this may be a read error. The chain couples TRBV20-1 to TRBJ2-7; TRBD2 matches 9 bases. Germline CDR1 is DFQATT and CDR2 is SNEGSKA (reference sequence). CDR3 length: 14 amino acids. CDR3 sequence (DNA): TGCAGTGTTAGACCTAGCGGGACCTCCTACGAGCAGTACTTC. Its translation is CSVRPSGTSYEQYF.

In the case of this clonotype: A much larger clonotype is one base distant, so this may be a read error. CDR3 sequence: CATSLSQGNQPQHF. In DNA, the CDR3 is TGTGCCACCAGTTTGTCCCAGGGCAATCAGCCCCAGCATTTT. The V gene is TRBV12-3 or TRBV12-4, the J gene TRBJ1-5; no clear D. This CDR3 has 14 amino acids.

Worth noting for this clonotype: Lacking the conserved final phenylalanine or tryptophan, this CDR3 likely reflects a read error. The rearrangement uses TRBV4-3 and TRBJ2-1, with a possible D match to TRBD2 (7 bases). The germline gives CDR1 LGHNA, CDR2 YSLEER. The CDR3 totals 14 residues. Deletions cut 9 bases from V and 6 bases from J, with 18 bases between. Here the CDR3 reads CASTQWEGGNEQFL. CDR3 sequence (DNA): TGCGCCAGTACCCAGTGGGAGGGGGGCAATGAGCAGTTCCTC.

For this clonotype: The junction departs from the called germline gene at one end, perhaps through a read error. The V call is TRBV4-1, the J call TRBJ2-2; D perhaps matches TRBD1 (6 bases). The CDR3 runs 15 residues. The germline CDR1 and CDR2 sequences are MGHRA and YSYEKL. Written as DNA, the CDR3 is TGCGTCAGCAGCCAAGGAACAGGGTACACCGAGGAGCTGTTTTTT. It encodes CVSSQGTGYTEELFF.

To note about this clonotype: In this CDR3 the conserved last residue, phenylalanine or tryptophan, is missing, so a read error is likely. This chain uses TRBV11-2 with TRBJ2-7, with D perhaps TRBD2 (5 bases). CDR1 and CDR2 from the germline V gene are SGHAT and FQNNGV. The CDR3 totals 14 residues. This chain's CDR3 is CASSWNRGGYEQYL. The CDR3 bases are TGTGCCAGCAGTTGGAACCGCGGAGGATACGAACAGTACTTA.

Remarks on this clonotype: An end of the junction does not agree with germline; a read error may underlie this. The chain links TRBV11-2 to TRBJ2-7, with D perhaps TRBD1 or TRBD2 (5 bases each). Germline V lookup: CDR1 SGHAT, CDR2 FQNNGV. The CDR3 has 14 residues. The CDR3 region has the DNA TGTACCAACAGTTGGGACCGCGGAGGATACGAGCAATACTTC. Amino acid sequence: CTNSWDRGGYEQYF. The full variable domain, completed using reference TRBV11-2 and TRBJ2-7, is EAGVAQSPRYKIIEKRQSVAFWCNPISGHATLYWYQQILGQGPKLLIQFQNNGVVDDSQLPKDRFSAERLKGVDSTLKIQPAKLEDSAVYLCTNSWDRGGYEQYFGPGTRLTVT.

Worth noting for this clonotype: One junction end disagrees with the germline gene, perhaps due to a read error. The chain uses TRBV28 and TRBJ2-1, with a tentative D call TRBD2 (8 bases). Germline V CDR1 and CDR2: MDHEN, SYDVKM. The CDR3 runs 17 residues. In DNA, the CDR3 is TGTGTCAGCAGTTCCCGGGAGGGGGCTAGCTCCTACAATGAGCAGTTCTTC. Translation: CVSSSREGASSYNEQFF.

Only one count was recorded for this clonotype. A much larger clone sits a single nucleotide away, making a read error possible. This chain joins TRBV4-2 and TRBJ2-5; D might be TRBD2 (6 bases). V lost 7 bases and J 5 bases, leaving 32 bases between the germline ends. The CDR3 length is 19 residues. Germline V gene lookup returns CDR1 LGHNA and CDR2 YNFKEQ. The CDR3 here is CASIPGTRSRVAAGETQYF. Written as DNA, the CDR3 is TGTGCCAGCATCCCCGGTACGCGATCCCGGGTTGCTGCGGGGGAGACCCAGTACTTC.

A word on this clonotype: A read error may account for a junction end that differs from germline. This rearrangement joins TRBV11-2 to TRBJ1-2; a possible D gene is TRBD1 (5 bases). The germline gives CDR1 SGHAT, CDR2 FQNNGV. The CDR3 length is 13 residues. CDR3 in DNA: TGTGTCAGCAGCCTAACCGGGGGCTATGGCTACACCTTC. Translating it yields CVSSLTGGYGYTF.